These T cell receptor beta chains were read from a single sample in a study of blood T cell repertoires in COVID-19. Assay used: immunoSEQ multiplex PCR; TCRdb lists only in-frame clones, some missing. Among 410,000 or so clones listed, 89% were seen once. The specimen sequenced was peripheral blood. These TCRs come from a woman aged 35 to 49 with COVID-19, enrolled during active disease. Both conserved end residues are part of each CDR3. D genes are given only for firm matches. Clone size appears in some rows only: once, few, many, or a class for an expanded clone.

DNA: TGTGCCAGCAGCCAAGGAGGGGGCCGAGAGACCCAGTACTTC
CDR3: CASSQGGGRETQYF
J: TRBJ2-5
V: TRBV4-2
size: once
D: TRBD1

DNA: TGTGCCAGCAGTGACTTGGTAGCGGGAGTTGAGGACAATGAGCAGTTCTTC
CDR3: CASSDLVAGVEDNEQFF
J: TRBJ2-1
V: TRBV6-4
size: once
D: TRBD2

DNA: TGTGCCAGCAGCGGACCCCGGACGGGTGGAGGCACCATATATTTT
CDR3: CASSGPRTGGGTIYF
J: TRBJ1-3
V: TRBV5-4
size: .
D: .

DNA: TGTGCCAGCAGCCCCGGGTCAACTGACACCGGGGAGCTGTTTTTT
CDR3: CASSPGSTDTGELFF
J: TRBJ2-2
V: TRBV27
size: once
D: .

DNA: TGCGCCAGCAGCTTGTCAGGGGGCATAGATACGCAGTATTTT
CDR3: CASSLSGGIDTQYF
J: TRBJ2-3
V: TRBV5-1
size: once
D: TRBD1

DNA: TGTGCCAGCAGTCCATCTAGCGGGAGGATCTCCTACGAGCAGTACTTC
CDR3: CASSPSSGRISYEQYF
J: TRBJ2-7
V: TRBV27
size: .
D: TRBD2

DNA: TGTGCCAGCAGCTTACGGGGACAAGAGACCCAGTACTTC
CDR3: CASSLRGQETQYF
J: TRBJ2-5
V: TRBV9
size: few
D: .

DNA: TGTGTAACCGAACAGTACTATGGCTACACCTTC
CDR3: CVTEQYYGYTF
J: TRBJ1-2
V: TRBV12-3/TRBV12-4
size: .
D: .

DNA: TGTGCCAGCAGCTTAATACAGGGAACTATGAACACTGAAGCTTTCTTT
CDR3: CASSLIQGTMNTEAFF
J: TRBJ1-1
V: TRBV13
size: .
D: .

DNA: TGTGCCAGCAGCTCGGGACAAGGGGGTGAAGCTTTCTTT
CDR3: CASSSGQGGEAFF
J: TRBJ1-1
V: TRBV7-2
size: .
D: .

DNA: TGTGCCAGCAGTGAGGGGACAGGGGTGGACTATGGCTACACCTTC
CDR3: CASSEGTGVDYGYTF
J: TRBJ1-2
V: TRBV2
size: .
D: TRBD1

DNA: TGTGCCAGCTCATCGACGGGAGGCACTACAGTAGCTAATGAAAAACTGTTTTTT
CDR3: CASSSTGGTTVANEKLFF
J: TRBJ1-4
V: TRBV18
size: .
D: .

DNA: TGTGCCAGCAGTCTTCCGGGACAGGGAATTTCAACTAATGAAAAACTGTTTTTT
CDR3: CASSLPGQGISTNEKLFF
J: TRBJ1-4
V: TRBV28
size: .
D: TRBD1

DNA: TGTGCCAGCAGCTCCCACTTTTTTGACTCTGGAAACACCATATATTTT
CDR3: CASSSHFFDSGNTIYF
J: TRBJ1-3
V: TRBV4-2
size: .
D: .

DNA: TGCGCCAGCAGCTTGGGTATAACTAGCGGGAGCACAGATACGCAGTATTTT
CDR3: CASSLGITSGSTDTQYF
J: TRBJ2-3
V: TRBV5-1
size: once
D: TRBD2

DNA: TGTGCCACCTCGGGGACTCCACCTCAGAGCGAGCAGTTCTTC
CDR3: CATSGTPPQSEQFF
J: TRBJ2-1
V: TRBV24-1
size: .
D: .

DNA: TGCAGCGTTGCTGACAGAAGACGAGCTTTCTTT
CDR3: CSVADRRRAFF
J: TRBJ1-1
V: TRBV29-1
size: once
D: .

DNA: TGTGCCTGGAGTGGAGGGGGTCAGCCCCAGCATTTT
CDR3: CAWSGGGQPQHF
J: TRBJ1-5
V: TRBV30
size: .
D: .

DNA: TGTGCCAGCAGTTTCGCAGGGAGGGGAGGGCCCTCCTACGAGCAGTACTTC
CDR3: CASSFAGRGGPSYEQYF
J: TRBJ2-7
V: TRBV7-6
size: .
D: TRBD2

DNA: TGTGCCAGCTCGGTCGGCTCCTACGAGCAGTACTTC
CDR3: CASSVGSYEQYF
J: TRBJ2-7
V: TRBV18
size: .
D: .

DNA: TGTGCCAGTTCGGGACTCTCCCTTAGCACAGGTACGCAGTATTTT
CDR3: CASSGLSLSTGTQYF
J: TRBJ2-3
V: TRBV6-5
size: .
D: .

DNA: TGTGCCAGCCGCCTAGGGGGACAGGGGAAAAACACTGAAGCTTTCTTT
CDR3: CASRLGGQGKNTEAFF
J: TRBJ1-1
V: TRBV25-1
size: .
D: TRBD1

DNA: TGCGCCAGCAGCCTCCTCGCCGTAGGCAATCAGCCCCAGCATTTT
CDR3: CASSLLAVGNQPQHF
J: TRBJ1-5
V: TRBV4-1
size: .
D: .

DNA: TGTGCCAGCAGCTTAGGTTTGTCCGCGGGGGGGCCCTACGAGCAGTACTTC
CDR3: CASSLGLSAGGPYEQYF
J: TRBJ2-7
V: TRBV7-6
size: .
D: TRBD2

DNA: TGTGCCAGCGGCCTTGTACCGGCCGGAGCTGGACCGAGGGTTAGCGAGCAGTTCTTC
CDR3: CASGLVPAGAGPRVSEQFF
J: TRBJ2-1
V: TRBV27
size: .
D: .

DNA: TGCGCCAGCAGCCAGCGACAGGGAGACTATGGCTACACCTTC
CDR3: CASSQRQGDYGYTF
J: TRBJ1-2
V: TRBV4-1
size: .
D: TRBD1

DNA: TGTGCCAGCTCCCCCAGAGGGCTTGGAAACACCATATATTTT
CDR3: CASSPRGLGNTIYF
J: TRBJ1-3
V: TRBV19
size: .
D: .

DNA: TGCAGCGGCGGTGACGGGAGCTATGGCTACACCTTC
CDR3: CSGGDGSYGYTF
J: TRBJ1-2
V: TRBV29-1
size: few
D: .

DNA: TGTGCCAGCAGTGACTCAGCGGGAGGGAACAATGAGCAGTTCTTC
CDR3: CASSDSAGGNNEQFF
J: TRBJ2-1
V: TRBV6-4
size: few
D: TRBD2

DNA: TGTGCCAGCAGCTTAAGACTAGCGGAGCAGAAGAACACCGGGGAGCTGTTTTTT
CDR3: CASSLRLAEQKNTGELFF
J: TRBJ2-2
V: TRBV7-6
size: .
D: TRBD2

DNA: TGTGCCAGCAGCTTAGTCGGCGGGGGGCGTAGCAATCAGCCCCAGCATTTT
CDR3: CASSLVGGGRSNQPQHF
J: TRBJ1-5
V: TRBV7-2
size: .
D: .

DNA: TGTGCTAGTGGACCCCCCAACTCCGTCTACGAGCAGTACTTC
CDR3: CASGPPNSVYEQYF
J: TRBJ2-7
V: TRBV12-5
size: .
D: .

DNA: TGTGCCAGCAGCCCGGACAGCACTAACTATGGCTACACCTTC
CDR3: CASSPDSTNYGYTF
J: TRBJ1-2
V: TRBV28
size: few
D: .

DNA: TGTGCCAGCAGCTTCCGGGACTCCCGGGGAGACATTCAGTACTTC
CDR3: CASSFRDSRGDIQYF
J: TRBJ2-4
V: TRBV5-8
size: .
D: .

DNA: TGTGCCAGCCGTGGGACAGGGATCGATAATTCACCCCTCCACTTT
CDR3: CASRGTGIDNSPLHF
J: TRBJ1-6
V: TRBV28
size: few
D: TRBD1